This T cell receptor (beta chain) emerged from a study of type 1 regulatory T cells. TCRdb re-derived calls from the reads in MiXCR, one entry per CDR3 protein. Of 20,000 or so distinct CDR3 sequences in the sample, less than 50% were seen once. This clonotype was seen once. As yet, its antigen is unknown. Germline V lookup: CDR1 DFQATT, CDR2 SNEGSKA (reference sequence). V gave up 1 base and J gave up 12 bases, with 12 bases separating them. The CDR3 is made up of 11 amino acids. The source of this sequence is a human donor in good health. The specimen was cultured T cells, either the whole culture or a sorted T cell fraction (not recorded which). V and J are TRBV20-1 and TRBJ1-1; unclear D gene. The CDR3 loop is CSARVHSNSFF. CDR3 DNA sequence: TGCAGTGCTAGAGTACACAGTAATTCTTTCTTT.